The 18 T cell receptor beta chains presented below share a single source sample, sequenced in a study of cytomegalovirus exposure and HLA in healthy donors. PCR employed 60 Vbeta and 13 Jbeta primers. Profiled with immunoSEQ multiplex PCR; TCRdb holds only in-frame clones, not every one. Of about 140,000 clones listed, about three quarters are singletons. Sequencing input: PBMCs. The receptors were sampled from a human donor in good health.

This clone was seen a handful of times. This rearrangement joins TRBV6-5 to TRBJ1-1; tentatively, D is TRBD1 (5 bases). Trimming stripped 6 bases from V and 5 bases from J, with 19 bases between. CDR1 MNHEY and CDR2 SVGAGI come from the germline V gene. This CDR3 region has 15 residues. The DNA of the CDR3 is TGTGCCAGCAGCCACACCACGGGGGGAGGAACTGAAGCTTTCTTT. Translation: CASSHTTGGGTEAFF.

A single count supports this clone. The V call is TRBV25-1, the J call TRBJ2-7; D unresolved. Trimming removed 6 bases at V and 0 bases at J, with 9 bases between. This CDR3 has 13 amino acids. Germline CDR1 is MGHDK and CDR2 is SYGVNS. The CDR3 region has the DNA TGTGCCAGCAGCGGCGGCGGCTCCTACGAGCAGTACTTC. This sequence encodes CASSGGGSYEQYF.

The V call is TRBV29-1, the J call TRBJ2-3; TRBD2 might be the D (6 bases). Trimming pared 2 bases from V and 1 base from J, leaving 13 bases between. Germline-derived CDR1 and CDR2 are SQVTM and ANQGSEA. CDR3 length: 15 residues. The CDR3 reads CSVELTSLGTDTQYF. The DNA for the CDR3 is TGCAGCGTTGAATTGACTAGTCTTGGCACAGATACGCAGTATTTT.

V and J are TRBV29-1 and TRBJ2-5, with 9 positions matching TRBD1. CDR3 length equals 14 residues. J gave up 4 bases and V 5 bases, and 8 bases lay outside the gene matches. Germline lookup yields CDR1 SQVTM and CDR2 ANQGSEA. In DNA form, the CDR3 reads TGCAGCGTTCAAAGCCTGGGACAGGGAGAGACCCAGTACTTC. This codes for CSVQSLGQGETQYF.

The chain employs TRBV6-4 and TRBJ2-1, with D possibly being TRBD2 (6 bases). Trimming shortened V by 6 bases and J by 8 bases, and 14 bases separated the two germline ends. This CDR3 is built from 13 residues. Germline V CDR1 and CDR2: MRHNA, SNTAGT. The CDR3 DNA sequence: TGTGCCAGCAGCCGGGGGTGGAGGGATGAGCAGTTCTTC. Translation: CASSRGWRDEQFF.

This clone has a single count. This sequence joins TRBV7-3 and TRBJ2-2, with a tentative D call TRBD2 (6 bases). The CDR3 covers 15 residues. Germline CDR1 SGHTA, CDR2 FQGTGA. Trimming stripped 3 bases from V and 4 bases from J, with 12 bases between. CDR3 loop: CASSLFGTLTGELFF. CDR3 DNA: TGTGCCAGCAGCTTGTTCGGGACTCTCACCGGGGAGCTGTTTTTT. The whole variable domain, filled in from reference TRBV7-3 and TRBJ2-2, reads GAGVSQTPSNKVTEKGKYVELRCDPISGHTALYWYRQSLGQGPEFLIYFQGTGAADDSGLPNDRFFAVRPEGSVSTLKIQRTERGDSAVYLCASSLFGTLTGELFFGEGSRLTVL.

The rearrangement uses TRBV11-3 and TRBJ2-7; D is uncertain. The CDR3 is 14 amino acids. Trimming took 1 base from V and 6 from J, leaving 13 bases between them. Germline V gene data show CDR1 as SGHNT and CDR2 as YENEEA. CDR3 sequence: CASSLAQVRGEQYF. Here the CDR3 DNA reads TGTGCCAGCAGCTTAGCCCAGGTTCGTGGCGAGCAGTACTTC.

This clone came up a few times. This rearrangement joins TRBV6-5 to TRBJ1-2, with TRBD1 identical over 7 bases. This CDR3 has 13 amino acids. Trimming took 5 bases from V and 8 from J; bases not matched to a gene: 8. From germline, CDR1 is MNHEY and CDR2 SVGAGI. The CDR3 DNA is TGTGCCAGCAGTAAATTACAGGGGCGAGGCTACACCTTC. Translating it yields CASSKLQGRGYTF.

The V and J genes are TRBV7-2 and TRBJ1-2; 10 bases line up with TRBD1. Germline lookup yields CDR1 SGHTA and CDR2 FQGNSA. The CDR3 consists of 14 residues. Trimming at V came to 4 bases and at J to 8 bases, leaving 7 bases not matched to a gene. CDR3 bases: TGTGCCAGCAGCTCGCGACAGGGGGCGCGGGGCTACACCTTC. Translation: CASSSRQGARGYTF.

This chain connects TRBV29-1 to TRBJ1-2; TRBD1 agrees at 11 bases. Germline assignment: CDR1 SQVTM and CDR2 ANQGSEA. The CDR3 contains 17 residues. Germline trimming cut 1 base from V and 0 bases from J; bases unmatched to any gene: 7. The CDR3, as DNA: TGCAGCGTTGAAGGGACAGGGGGCCCCTTAGCTAACTATGGCTACACCTTC. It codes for CSVEGTGGPLANYGYTF. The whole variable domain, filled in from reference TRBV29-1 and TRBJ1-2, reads SAVISQKPSRDICQRGTSLTIQCQVDSQVTMMFWYRQQPGQSLTLIATANQGSEATYESGFVIDKFPISRPNLTFSTLTVSNMSPEDSSIYLCSVEGTGGPLANYGYTFGSGTRLTVV.

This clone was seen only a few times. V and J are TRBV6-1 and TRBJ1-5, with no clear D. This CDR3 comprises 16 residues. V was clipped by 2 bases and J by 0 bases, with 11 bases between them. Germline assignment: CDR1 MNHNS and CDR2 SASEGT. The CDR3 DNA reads TGTGCCAGCAGTGAATTCGGCGGATATAGCAATCAGCCCCAGCATTTT. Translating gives CASSEFGGYSNQPQHF.

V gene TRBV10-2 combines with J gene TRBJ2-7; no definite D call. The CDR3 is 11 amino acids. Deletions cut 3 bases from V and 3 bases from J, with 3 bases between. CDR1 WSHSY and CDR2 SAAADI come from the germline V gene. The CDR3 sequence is CASSDFYEQYF. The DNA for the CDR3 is TGCGCCAGCAGTGACTTCTACGAGCAGTACTTC.

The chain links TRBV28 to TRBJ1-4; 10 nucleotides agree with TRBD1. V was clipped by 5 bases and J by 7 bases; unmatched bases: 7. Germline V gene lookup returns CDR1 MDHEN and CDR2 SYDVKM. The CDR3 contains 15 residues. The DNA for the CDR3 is TGTGCCAGCAGTCCAGGGACAGGGGAGGTTGAAAAACTGTTTTTT. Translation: CASSPGTGEVEKLFF.

Written as DNA, the CDR3 is TGTGCCAGCTCCTCGGGACTAGCGGGAGGCAGCACAGATACGCAGTATTTT. Translated, it gives CASSSGLAGGSTDTQYF. The chain joins TRBV18 to TRBJ2-3, with 15 bases aligning to TRBD2. The junction had 4 bases not matched to a gene; V was cut back by 6 bases and J by 0 bases. Germline V gives CDR1 KGHSH, CDR2 LQKENI. The CDR3 contains 17 residues. Variable domain in full (rest from reference TRBV18 and TRBJ2-3): NAGVMQNPRHLVRRRGQEARLRCSPMKGHSHVYWYRQLPEEGLKFMVYLQKENIIDESGMPKERFSAEFPKEGPSILRIQQVVRGDSAAYFCASSSGLAGGSTDTQYFGPGTRLTVL.

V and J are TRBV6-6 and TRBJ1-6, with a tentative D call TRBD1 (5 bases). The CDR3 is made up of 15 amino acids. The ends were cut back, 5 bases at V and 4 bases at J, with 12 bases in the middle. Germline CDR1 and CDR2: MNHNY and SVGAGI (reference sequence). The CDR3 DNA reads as TGTGCCAGCAGTGACGACAGAGCATATAATTCACCCCTCCACTTT. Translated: CASSDDRAYNSPLHF.

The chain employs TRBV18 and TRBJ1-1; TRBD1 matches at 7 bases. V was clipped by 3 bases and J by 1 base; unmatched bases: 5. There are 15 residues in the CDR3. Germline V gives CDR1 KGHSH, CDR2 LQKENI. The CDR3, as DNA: TGTGCCAGCTCACCCCAGGGGGAGTGGAACACTGAAGCTTTCTTT. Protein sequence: CASSPQGEWNTEAFF.

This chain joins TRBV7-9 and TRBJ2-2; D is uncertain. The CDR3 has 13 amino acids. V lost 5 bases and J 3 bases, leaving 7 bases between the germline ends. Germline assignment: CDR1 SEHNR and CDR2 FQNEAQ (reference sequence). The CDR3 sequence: CASSPLYTGELFF. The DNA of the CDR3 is TGTGCCAGCAGCCCACTCTACACCGGGGAGCTGTTTTTT.

This CDR3 is CASSEARTGGTEAFF. The CDR3 DNA sequence: TGTGCCAGCAGTGAAGCGCGAACGGGGGGGACTGAAGCTTTCTTT. The V call is TRBV2, the J call TRBJ1-1; D is perhaps TRBD1 (5 bases). The CDR3 is made up of 15 amino acids. V lost 0 bases, J lost 5 bases, and 13 bases lay in between. CDR1 SNHLY and CDR2 FYNNEI come from the germline V gene.